This TCR beta chain was identified during a study of T cell repertoires in cytomegalovirus infection. One entry per CDR3 protein, called by TCRdb with MiXCR from the reads. The sample gives around 530,000 distinct CDR3 sequences, approximately 26% of which show up once; around 13% is in the top ten. This clonotype was counted only a few times. V was clipped by 4 bases and J by 2 bases, with 14 bases between them. The CDR3 is 14 residues long. The V gene's germline CDR1 is SQVTM and CDR2 ANQGSEA. J is TRBJ1-2 and V is TRBV29-1; D is possibly TRBD1 (6 bases). This sequence originates from a human donor in good health (CMV status not recorded). Some clones in this sample may be carry-over from other donors' samples. What was sequenced was PBMCs. CDR3 bases: TGCAGCGTTGGGGGGGCAGGGCGGAACTATGGCTACACCTTC. This encodes CSVGGAGRNYGYTF. The whole variable domain, filled in from reference TRBV29-1 and TRBJ1-2, reads SAVISQKPSRDICQRGTSLTIQCQVDSQVTMMFWYRQQPGQSLTLIATANQGSEATYESGFVIDKFPISRPNLTFSTLTVSNMSPEDSSIYLCSVGGAGRNYGYTFGSGTRLTVV.